The 16 T cell receptor beta chains in this list originate from one sample, sequenced in a study of T cells after posttransplantation cyclophosphamide. Cyclophosphamide on days +3 and +4 followed busulfan-fludarabine conditioning and a marrow graft. The repertoire was sequenced with immunoSEQ multiplex PCR; TCRdb's copy has only in-frame clones and lacks some. The sample yields about 9,100 clones, without any singletons. The sample was PBMCs, taken around 350 days after allogeneic stem cell transplant with posttransplant cyclophosphamide. The receptors were gathered from a male patient aged 50 to 60 who received an allogeneic stem cell transplant from a related donor and was CMV-positive. Part of the T cells may come from the graft donor.

This clone was detected many times. The gene calls are TRBV7-9 and TRBJ2-2; D is possibly TRBD1 (6 bases). With 2 bases removed from V and 6 bases from J, the gap between germline ends came to 13 bases. The germline gives CDR1 SEHNR, CDR2 FQNEAQ (reference sequence). The CDR3 spans 15 residues. Here the CDR3 DNA reads TGTGCCAGCAGCTTAAGGGGGAATGGGGCCGGGGAGCTGTTTTTT. It translates to CASSLRGNGAGELFF.

This clone was counted ten times or more. The chain employs TRBV2 and TRBJ2-3; D is ambiguous. V dropped 7 bases and J dropped 5 bases, with 7 bases sitting between them. Germline V lookup: CDR1 SNHLY, CDR2 FYNNEI. The length of the CDR3 is 11 residues. This chain's CDR3 is CASNYGDTQYF. In nucleotides, the CDR3 is TGTGCCAGCAACTATGGAGATACGCAGTATTTT. The whole variable domain, filled in from reference TRBV2 and TRBJ2-3, reads EPEVTQTPSHQVTQMGQEVILRCVPISNHLYFYWYRQILGQKVEFLVSFYNNEISEKSEIFDDQFSVERPDGSNFTLKIRSTKLEDSAMYFCASNYGDTQYFGPGTRLTVL.

At least ten counts were recorded for this clone. The CDR3: CASGTSLPDTQYF. CDR3 coding DNA: TGTGCCAGCGGGACTAGCCTGCCAGATACGCAGTATTTT. The chain has TRBV2 and TRBJ2-3, with 9 nucleotides matching TRBD2. Germline CDR1 reads SNHLY; CDR2 reads FYNNEI. V lost 8 bases and J lost 4; bases outside the gene matches: 4. This CDR3 is 13 amino acids long.

This clone appeared many times. The chain carries TRBV7-2 and TRBJ2-1, with 9 positions matching TRBD1. J lost 7 bases, V lost 2 bases, and 6 bases had no gene match. The CDR3 has 15 residues. Per germline, CDR1 SGHTA and CDR2 FQGNSA. The DNA of the CDR3 is TGTGCCAGCAGCTTAAAGGGGACAGGGAGGAATGAGCAGTTCTTC. This translates into CASSLKGTGRNEQFF. Full variable domain (remainder filled in from reference TRBV7-2 and TRBJ2-1): GAGVSQSPSNKVTEKGKDVELRCDPISGHTALYWYRQSLGQGLEFLIYFQGNSAPDKSGLPSDRFSAERTGGSVSTLTIQRTQQEDSAVYLCASSLKGTGRNEQFFGPGTRLTVL.

At least ten counts were recorded for this clone. The chain carries TRBV18 and TRBJ2-1; 13 bases are a match to TRBD2. This CDR3 comprises 17 residues. V lost 3 bases and J lost 3; bases outside the gene matches: 5. From germline, CDR1 is KGHSH and CDR2 LQKENI. CDR3 region: CASSPGLAGADYNEQFF. The CDR3 nucleotides read TGTGCCAGCTCACCCGGACTAGCGGGGGCCGACTACAATGAGCAGTTCTTC.

As to this clone: It may be a read error: a sequence one base away is much more abundant. V and J are TRBV6-1 and TRBJ1-2; 7 bases fit TRBD1. The germline gives CDR1 MNHNS, CDR2 SASEGT. The ends lost 6 bases at V and 6 bases at J; junction bases unmatched: 7. The CDR3 length is 13 residues. The CDR3 region has the DNA TGTGCCAGCAGGGCGGGACAGCTCCATGGCTACACCTTC. Translated, it gives CASRAGQLHGYTF.

The V call is TRBV9, the J call TRBJ1-6; TRBD1 aligns across 7 bases. V trimming: 4 bases; J trimming: 6 bases; junction bases outside the gene matches: 10. Germline V gene data show CDR1 as SGDLS and CDR2 as YYNGEE. The CDR3 is 16 amino acids. In DNA, the CDR3 is TGTGCCAGCAGCCCAAGGGACAGTATGTTTAATTCACCCCTCCACTTT. Translated: CASSPRDSMFNSPLHF.

Ten or more counts support this clone. The V call is TRBV7-8, the J call TRBJ2-3, with 9 positions matching TRBD2. The V and J ends lost 5 bases and 4 bases, in that order; junction bases with no gene match: 7. CDR3 size: 15 residues. The germline CDR1 and CDR2 sequences are SGHVS and FQNEAQ. The CDR3 DNA reads as TGTGCCAGCAGCCATAGCGGGAGCCAGCCAGATACGCAGTATTTT. Translation gives CASSHSGSQPDTQYF.

This clone was detected ten times or more. The rearrangement joins TRBV7-2 to TRBJ2-4; 8 bases are a match to TRBD1. The germline CDR1 and CDR2 sequences are SGHTA and FQGNSA. The CDR3 has 15 amino acids. With 6 bases clipped from V and 6 bases from J, the junction kept 10 bases outside the gene matches. In nucleotides, the CDR3 is TGTGCCAGCAGGGGCGGGACAGGATCCAGAAACATTCAGTACTTC. Protein product: CASRGGTGSRNIQYF. Full variable domain (remainder filled in from reference TRBV7-2 and TRBJ2-4): GAGVSQSPSNKVTEKGKDVELRCDPISGHTALYWYRQSLGQGLEFLIYFQGNSAPDKSGLPSDRFSAERTGGSVSTLTIQRTQQEDSAVYLCASRGGTGSRNIQYFGAGTRLSVL.

This clone has ten or more counts. The chain uses TRBV6-6 and TRBJ2-7; D is possibly TRBD1 (5 bases). Between the trimmed V and J ends, which lost 2 bases and 3 bases, there was a span of 8 bases. The germline CDR1 and CDR2 sequences are MNHNY and SVGAGI (reference sequence). The CDR3 is 13 residues long. The CDR3 reads CASSYDSNYEQYF. Here the CDR3 DNA reads TGTGCCAGCAGTTACGACAGCAACTACGAGCAGTACTTC.

This clone was detected many times. The genes are TRBV18 and TRBJ2-5; tentative D call: TRBD2 (5 bases). Trimming removed 3 bases from V and 2 bases from J, with 7 bases in between. CDR1 is KGHSH, CDR2 LQKENI, per germline. This CDR3 has 13 residues. The CDR3 here is CASSPGDQETQYF. As DNA, the CDR3 is TGTGCCAGCTCACCCGGGGATCAAGAGACCCAGTACTTC.

This clone was recorded many times. V and J are TRBV21-1 and TRBJ1-4. TRBV21-1 is reported as a pseudogene. The CDR3 extends over 15 amino acids. In DNA, the CDR3 is TGTGCCAGCAAGCTAGGGAGGCTTGTTTTTGAAAAACTGTTTTTT. Residues: CASKLGRLVFEKLFF.

This clone has a count of ten or more. V gene TRBV2 combines with J gene TRBJ1-4; weak D call: TRBD1 (5 bases). The CDR3 contains 14 residues. Germline-derived CDR1 and CDR2 are SNHLY and FYNNEI. The germline V and J ends were trimmed by 5 bases and 5 bases, with 12 bases remaining between them. The CDR3 sequence is CASSLWGDNEKLFF. The CDR3 nucleotides read TGTGCCAGCAGTCTCTGGGGGGACAATGAAAAACTGTTTTTT.

This clone was detected many times. CDR3 sequence (DNA): TGTGCCAGCAGCCGCGCGGGGGGTTACAATGAGCAGTTCTTC. Encoded protein: CASSRAGGYNEQFF. The V call is TRBV7-2, the J call TRBJ2-1, with 8 bases that match TRBD2. The V segment lost 5 bases and the J segment 4 bases; nucleotides outside the gene matches: 4. Per the germline V gene, CDR1 is SGHTA and CDR2 is FQGNSA. The CDR3 is 14 residues long.

Details on this clone: Compared with germline, one end of the junction differs, possibly owing to a read error. The chain joins TRBV30 to TRBJ2-5; D is unclear. TRBJ2-7 explains the end of the DNA better; the J call may be wrong. CDR1 GTSNPN and CDR2 SVGIG come from the germline V gene (reference sequence). The CDR3 runs 13 residues. CDR3 sequence reads: CTWSAALFYEQYF. The CDR3 region has the DNA TGTACCTGGAGTGCTGCCCTCTTCTACGAGCAGTACTTC.

This clone qualifies as medium-sized (0.01 to 0.1%). V gene TRBV18 combines with J gene TRBJ1-1; D is undetermined. There are 13 residues in the CDR3. CDR1 is KGHSH, CDR2 LQKENI, per germline. V was cut by 6 bases and J by 1 base, with 9 bases left in between. CDR3: CASSSEENTEAFF. The CDR3 DNA follows: TGTGCCAGCTCGTCGGAGGAGAACACTGAAGCTTTCTTT.